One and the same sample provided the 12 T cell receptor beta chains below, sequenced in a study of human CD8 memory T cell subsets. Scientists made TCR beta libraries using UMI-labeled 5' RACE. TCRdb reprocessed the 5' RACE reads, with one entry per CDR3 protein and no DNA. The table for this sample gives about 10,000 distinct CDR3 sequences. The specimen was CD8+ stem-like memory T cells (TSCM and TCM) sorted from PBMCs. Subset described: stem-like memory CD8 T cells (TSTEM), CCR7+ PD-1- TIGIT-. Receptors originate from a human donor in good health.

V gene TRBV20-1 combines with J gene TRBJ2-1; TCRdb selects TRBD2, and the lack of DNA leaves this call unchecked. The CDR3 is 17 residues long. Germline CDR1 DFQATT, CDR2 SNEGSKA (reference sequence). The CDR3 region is CSARALNPSGVYNEQFF.

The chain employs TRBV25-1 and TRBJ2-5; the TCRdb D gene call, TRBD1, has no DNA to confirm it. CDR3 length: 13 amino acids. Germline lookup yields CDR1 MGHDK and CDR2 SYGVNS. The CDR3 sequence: CASSEGGVETQYF.

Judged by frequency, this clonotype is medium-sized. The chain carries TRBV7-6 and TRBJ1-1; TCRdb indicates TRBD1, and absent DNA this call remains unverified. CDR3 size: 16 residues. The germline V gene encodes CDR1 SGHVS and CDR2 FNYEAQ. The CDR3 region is CASSLDGTGGTNEAFF. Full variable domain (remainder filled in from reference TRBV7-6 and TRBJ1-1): GAGVSQSPRYKVTKRGQDVALRCDPISGHVSLYWYRQALGQGPEFLTYFNYEAQQDKSGLPNDRFSAERPEGSISTLTIQRTEQRDSAMYRCASSLDGTGGTNEAFFGQGTRLTVV.

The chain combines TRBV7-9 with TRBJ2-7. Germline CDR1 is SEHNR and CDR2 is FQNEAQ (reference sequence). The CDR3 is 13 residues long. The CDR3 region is CASSPDREYEQYF.

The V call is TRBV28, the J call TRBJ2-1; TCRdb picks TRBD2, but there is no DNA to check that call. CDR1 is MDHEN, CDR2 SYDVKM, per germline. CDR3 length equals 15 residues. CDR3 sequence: CASSSGTSSYNEQFF. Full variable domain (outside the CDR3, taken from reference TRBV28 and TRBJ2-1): DVKVTQSSRYLVKRTGEKVFLECVQDMDHENMFWYRQDPGLGLRLIYFSYDVKMKEKGDIPEGYSVSREKKERFSLILESASTNQTSMYLCASSSGTSSYNEQFFGPGTRLTVL.

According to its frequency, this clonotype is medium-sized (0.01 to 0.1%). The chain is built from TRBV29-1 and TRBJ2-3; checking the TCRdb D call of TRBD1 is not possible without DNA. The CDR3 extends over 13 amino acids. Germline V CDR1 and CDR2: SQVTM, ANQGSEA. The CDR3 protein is CSVRDRSTDTQYF.

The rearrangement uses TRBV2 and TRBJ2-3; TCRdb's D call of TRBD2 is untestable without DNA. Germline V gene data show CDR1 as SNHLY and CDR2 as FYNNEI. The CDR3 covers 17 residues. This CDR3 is CASSEFGSGSFTDTQYF.

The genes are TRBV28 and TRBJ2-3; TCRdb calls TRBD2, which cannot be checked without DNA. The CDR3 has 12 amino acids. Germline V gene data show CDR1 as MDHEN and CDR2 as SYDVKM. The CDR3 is CASTSGTDTQYF. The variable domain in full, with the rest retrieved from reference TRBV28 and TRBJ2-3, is DVKVTQSSRYLVKRTGEKVFLECVQDMDHENMFWYRQDPGLGLRLIYFSYDVKMKEKGDIPEGYSVSREKKERFSLILESASTNQTSMYLCASTSGTDTQYFGPGTRLTVL.

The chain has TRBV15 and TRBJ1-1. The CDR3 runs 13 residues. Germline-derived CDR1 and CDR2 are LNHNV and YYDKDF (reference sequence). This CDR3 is CATSRDLGFEAFF.

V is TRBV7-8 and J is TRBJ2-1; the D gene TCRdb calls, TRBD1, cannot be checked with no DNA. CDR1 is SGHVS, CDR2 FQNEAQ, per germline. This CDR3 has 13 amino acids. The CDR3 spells CATRGAGHNEQFF.

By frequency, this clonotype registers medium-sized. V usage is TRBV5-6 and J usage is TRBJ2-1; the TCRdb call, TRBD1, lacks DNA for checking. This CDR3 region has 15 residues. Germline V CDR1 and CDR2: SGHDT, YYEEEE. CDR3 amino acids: CASSHQGNSYNEQFF.

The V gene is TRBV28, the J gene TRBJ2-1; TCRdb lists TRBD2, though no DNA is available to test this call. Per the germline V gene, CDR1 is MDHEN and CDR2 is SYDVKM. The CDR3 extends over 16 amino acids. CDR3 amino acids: CASSLGGRYSYNEQFF.